A single TCR beta chain is shown here with its context. Repertoires were generated with immunoSEQ multiplex PCR, while TCRdb's copy carries only in-frame clones and drops some. Among roughly 340,000 clones listed, about 90% were seen once. The record originates from a study of blood T cell repertoires in COVID-19. The V and J ends lost 1 base and 4 bases respectively, with 9 bases between them. The CDR3 runs 14 residues. Germline loops: CDR1 SGHNT, CDR2 YENEEA. Input material: peripheral blood. This receptor was taken from a woman younger than 35 who had recovered from COVID-19. V usage is TRBV11-3 and J usage is TRBJ2-3; possible D gene TRBD2, 5 bases. The CDR3 nucleotides are TGTGCCAGCAGCTTAGCTCGGGAATCAGATACGCAGTATTTT. Protein product: CASSLARESDTQYF.